One sample yielded the 15 T cell receptor beta chains listed below, sequenced in a study of vaccination effects on CD4 cells after COVID-19. Clones were sequenced by immunoSEQ multiplex PCR, and TCRdb holds only the in-frame ones, with some missing. The profile shows around 71,000 clones, 65% to 85% of them singletons. Their recognized antigens are unknown. Within the ViraFEST assay, antigen-specific CD4+ T cells underwent expansion with viral peptide pools prior to sequencing. With roughly nine days of culture completed, CD4+ T cells were isolated. Vaccine recipients had no previous SARS-CoV-2 infection; their nucleocapsid antibodies were negative. This specimen was CD4+ T cells from PBMCs cultured with HCoV-OC43 spike peptides, taken before COVID-19 vaccination. The sample's subset: HCoV-OC43 spike overlapping peptide pool stimulation. Source of these receptors: a human donor who received a COVID-19 vaccine.

In its sample, this clone was seen a few times. The chain uses TRBV11-3 and TRBJ2-2, with 10 bases fitting TRBD1. This CDR3 is 16 amino acids long. Germline CDR1 is SGHNT and CDR2 is YENEEA. Losses at the gene ends were 5 bases for V and 2 bases for J; bases not matched to a gene: 5. The CDR3 is CASSPRTGGNTGELFF. In nucleotides, the CDR3 is TGTGCCAGCAGCCCCCGGACAGGGGGTAACACCGGGGAGCTGTTTTTT.

This rearrangement joins TRBV5-4 to TRBJ2-3; possibly TRBD1 or TRBD2 for D (6 bases each). This CDR3 is built from 14 residues. The V end lost 0 bases, the J end lost 2 bases, and 7 bases lay between the germline ends. Germline assignment: CDR1 SGHNT and CDR2 YYREEE (reference sequence). This CDR3 reads CASSLAGATDTQYF. CDR3 DNA: TGTGCCAGCAGCTTGGCGGGGGCCACAGATACGCAGTATTTT.

The chain has TRBV9 and TRBJ1-2, with D possibly matching TRBD1 (5 bases). The CDR3 is 19 amino acids. V shed 4 bases and J shed 4 bases, with 29 bases lying between them. Germline V lookup: CDR1 SGDLS, CDR2 YYNGEE. This CDR3 reads CASSPELGTLLRFSYGYTF. CDR3 bases: TGTGCCAGCAGCCCCGAGTTGGGGACGCTGCTAAGGTTTAGCTATGGCTACACCTTC. Based on the CDR3 plus reference TRBV9 and TRBJ1-2, the full variable domain is DSGVTQTPKHLITATGQRVTLRCSPRSGDLSVYWYQQSLDQGLQFLIQYYNGEERAKGNILERFSAQQFPDLHSELNLSSLELGDSALYFCASSPELGTLLRFSYGYTFGSGTRLTVV.

This chain links TRBV28 with TRBJ1-6; D remains unclear. There are 15 residues in the CDR3. Germline loops: CDR1 MDHEN, CDR2 SYDVKM. V lost 1 base and J lost 14, with 18 bases in between. In DNA, the CDR3 is TGTGCCAGCAGTTTATCGGGCAGGCCCGCTTTAACCCTCCACTTT. This codes for CASSLSGRPALTLHF.

This clone was recorded once. The CDR3 sequence: CASSTTGRHTEAFF. In nucleotides, the CDR3 is TGCGCCAGCAGTACGACAGGTCGTCACACTGAAGCTTTCTTT. J is TRBJ1-1 and V is TRBV5-1; TRBD1 might be the D (6 bases). Trimming took off 5 bases at V and 3 bases at J, with 14 bases between the two ends. Germline V lookup: CDR1 SGHRS, CDR2 YFSETQ. The CDR3 runs to 14 residues.

J is TRBJ2-7 and V is TRBV2; no definite D call. V was cut by 4 bases and J by 6 bases, with 10 bases left in between. The CDR3 is 12 amino acids. Germline V gene lookup returns CDR1 SNHLY and CDR2 FYNNEI. The CDR3 loop is CASSVFPLEQYV. In DNA form, the CDR3 reads TGTGCCAGCAGTGTATTCCCTCTCGAGCAGTACGTC.

The genes are TRBV4-3 and TRBJ2-2; 10 nucleotides match TRBD1. The J segment lost 7 bases and the V segment lost 4 bases, leaving 6 bases of the junction unmatched. Germline V gives CDR1 LGHNA, CDR2 YSLEER. CDR3 length: 15 amino acids. CDR3 bases: TGCGCCAGCAGCCGGGGACAGGGGCGTAGCGGGGAGCTGTTTTTT. Protein: CASSRGQGRSGELFF.

The genes are TRBV7-3 and TRBJ2-2; D is ambiguous. The ends were cut back, 0 bases at V and 5 bases at J, with 4 bases in the middle. Germline V CDR1 and CDR2: SGHTA, FQGTGA. This CDR3 has 13 amino acids. Here the CDR3 reads CASSLTLTGELFF. The CDR3 nucleotides are TGTGCCAGCAGCTTAACCCTTACCGGGGAGCTGTTTTTT. Full variable domain (missing parts from reference TRBV7-3 and TRBJ2-2): GAGVSQTPSNKVTEKGKYVELRCDPISGHTALYWYRQSLGQGPEFLIYFQGTGAADDSGLPNDRFFAVRPEGSVSTLKIQRTERGDSAVYLCASSLTLTGELFFGEGSRLTVL.

This clone was observed once. The chain is built from TRBV3-1 (or the pseudogene TRBV3-2) and TRBJ1-1; D unclear. CDR1 is LGHDT and CDR2 is YNNKEL in the germline V gene (reference sequence). V lost 3 bases, J lost 1 base, and 15 bases lay in between. The CDR3 totals 16 residues. The CDR3 DNA is TGTGCCAGCAGCCAGTACCGGGCCGCACAGAACACTGAAGCTTTCTTT. This translates into CASSQYRAAQNTEAFF.

The V and J genes are TRBV27 and TRBJ2-7; possibly TRBD2 for D (6 bases). V was shortened by 2 bases and J by 1 base, with 12 bases between the two germline ends. Germline CDR1 and CDR2: MNHEY and SMNVEV (reference sequence). The CDR3 spans 15 residues. CDR3 sequence: CASSLRGTGSYEQYV. CDR3 nucleotides: TGTGCCAGCAGTTTACGGGGGACGGGGTCCTACGAGCAGTACGTC.

This clone was detected only a few times. The chain links TRBV28 to TRBJ1-6; maybe TRBD1 (5 bases). CDR1 is MDHEN, CDR2 SYDVKM, per germline. The CDR3 contains 15 residues. V was clipped by 6 bases and J by 2 bases, with 11 bases between them. CDR3 residues: CASSPQGAYNSPLHF. In nucleotides, the CDR3 is TGTGCCAGCAGCCCCCAGGGTGCCTATAATTCACCCCTCCACTTT.

V gene TRBV12-5 combines with J gene TRBJ2-2, with 7 bases matching TRBD1. V shed 0 bases and J 0 bases; nucleotides not matched to a gene: 10. Germline CDR1 is LGHNT and CDR2 is FRNRAP. The CDR3 sequence is 19 residues long. CDR3 amino acids: CASGLVIARQGSNTGELFF. The DNA of the CDR3 is TGTGCTAGTGGTTTGGTAATTGCCCGACAGGGATCGAACACCGGGGAGCTGTTTTTT.

The chain uses TRBV28 and TRBJ1-2; D remains unclear. CDR1 is MDHEN and CDR2 is SYDVKM in the germline V gene. The CDR3 sequence is 10 residues long. V lost 10 bases, J lost 7 bases, and 10 bases lay in between. DNA of the CDR3: TGTGCCACCCTTTATACTGGCTACACCTTC. Amino acids: CATLYTGYTF.

The chain is built from TRBV6-2 or TRBV6-3 and TRBJ2-6, with 10 nucleotides matching TRBD1. This CDR3 has 19 amino acids. Germline trimming cut 3 bases from V and 4 bases from J; bases unmatched to any gene: 12. In germline, CDR1 is MNHEY, CDR2 SVGEGT. This CDR3 is CASSYSRDRGRDGANVLTF. CDR3 coding DNA: TGTGCCAGCAGTTATTCAAGGGACAGGGGTCGCGACGGGGCCAACGTCCTGACTTTC.

The chain combines TRBV7-9 with TRBJ2-2, with 7 nucleotides matching TRBD1. The CDR3 consists of 17 residues. The V segment lost 3 bases and the J segment 2 bases; nucleotides outside the gene matches: 9. Looked up from germline, CDR1 is SEHNR and CDR2 is FQNEAQ (reference sequence). CDR3 residues: CASSFNSGTVNTGELFF. CDR3 DNA sequence: TGTGCCAGCAGCTTTAACTCCGGGACAGTCAACACCGGGGAGCTGTTTTTT.